The clone carrying this T cell receptor beta chain came up once. Its antigen remains unidentified. Here immunoSEQ multiplex PCR was the method, and the copy in TCRdb shows in-frame clones only, minus some. The table records 11,000 or so clones, roughly four fifths of them present only once. The entry originates in a study of chemoradiotherapy in HPV16-positive cancers. Study-wide results and caveats: Candidate HPV-specific clones and E7-related TCR motifs grew in tumor during treatment.

Germline V gene sequence: CDR1 SGHRS, CDR2 YFSETQ. This CDR3 has 15 residues. Trimming cost V 0 bases and J 7 bases; bases outside gene matches: 7. The receptor comes from a human donor with HPV-associated anogenital cancer. The gene calls are TRBV5-1 and TRBJ2-7, with 10 bases aligning to TRBD2. The specimen was collected from a patient who underwent chemoradiotherapy. The CDR3 nucleotides read TGCGCCAGCAGCTTGGCGGCTAGCGGGAGCGGGGAGCAGTACTTC. Translated: CASSLAASGSGEQYF.